These 25 T cell receptor beta chains share one sample of origin, sequenced in a study of blood T cell repertoires in COVID-19. Using immunoSEQ multiplex PCR, the repertoire was profiled, and TCRdb retains in-frame clones only, with some absent. Of about 160,000 clones in the sample, over 80% were seen once. The sequencing input was peripheral blood. These receptor sequences come from a woman aged 55 to 70 who had recovered from COVID-19.

As concerns this clone: One end of the junction is discordant with germline, which a read error may explain. The rearrangement links TRBV7-2 to TRBJ2-1; 9 bases match TRBD2. Germline V CDR1 and CDR2: SGHTA, FQGNSA. CDR3 length equals 15 residues. The CDR3 DNA sequence: TGTGCCAGCAGCGTAGCGGGGGCGCGCTACAATGAGCAGTTCTTC. Residues: CASSVAGARYNEQFF. The whole variable domain, remainder taken from reference TRBV7-2 and TRBJ2-1, is GAGVSQSPSNKVTEKGKDVELRCDPISGHTALYWYRQSLGQGLEFLIYFQGNSAPDKSGLPSDRFSAERTGGSVSTLTIQRTQQEDSAVYLCASSVAGARYNEQFFGPGTRLTVL.

The rearrangement links TRBV18 to TRBJ1-2; D not resolved. Germline V gene lookup returns CDR1 KGHSH and CDR2 LQKENI. Trimming took 6 bases from V and 6 from J, leaving 14 bases between them. The CDR3 runs to 13 residues. CDR3 residues: CASSGNLADGYTF. The CDR3 DNA sequence: TGTGCCAGCTCCGGGAATTTGGCGGATGGCTACACCTTC.

The genes are TRBV10-3 and TRBJ1-4; 9 bases match TRBD1. J was trimmed by 4 bases and V by 0 bases; bases with no gene match: 3. Germline V gives CDR1 ENHRY, CDR2 SYGVKD. The CDR3 is 16 residues long. The CDR3 DNA follows: TGTGCCATCAGTGAGTCGACAGGGGGGAATAATGAAAAACTGTTTTTT. This translates into CAISESTGGNNEKLFF.

This chain joins TRBV7-6 and TRBJ2-5; D ambiguous. V dropped 3 bases and J dropped 3 bases, with 11 bases sitting between them. Germline V lookup: CDR1 SGHVS, CDR2 FNYEAQ. The CDR3 is 14 amino acids. The CDR3, as DNA: TGTGCCAGCAGCTTTTCCACGGAGAAAGAGACCCAGTACTTC. It encodes CASSFSTEKETQYF.

The V and J genes are TRBV29-1 and TRBJ1-1, with D possibly being TRBD1 (5 bases). Trimming removed 6 bases at V and 4 bases at J, with 12 bases between. This CDR3 contains 12 residues. Germline V gene lookup returns CDR1 SQVTM and CDR2 ANQGSEA. This chain's CDR3 is CSVAGFITEAFF. Written as DNA, the CDR3 is TGCAGCGTCGCAGGGTTTATCACTGAAGCTTTCTTT.

The J gene is TRBJ1-1, the V gene TRBV5-1, with D possibly matching TRBD1 (6 bases). This CDR3 is built from 15 residues. V shed 5 bases and J shed 1 base, with 15 bases lying between them. In germline, CDR1 is SGHRS, CDR2 YFSETQ. CDR3 coding DNA: TGCGCCAGCAGACCCGTTGGACAGCCGAACACTGAAGCTTTCTTT. The encoded protein is CASRPVGQPNTEAFF.

The chain links TRBV28 to TRBJ1-2, with D maybe TRBD1 (6 bases). This CDR3 contains 13 residues. V was cut by 7 bases and J by 9 bases, with 18 bases left in between. Germline lookup yields CDR1 MDHEN and CDR2 SYDVKM. CDR3 nucleotide sequence: TGTGCCAGCACGTTGGACAGTGTCCACAGCTACACCTTC. The encoded protein is CASTLDSVHSYTF.

The rearrangement joins TRBV28 to TRBJ1-2; 9 nucleotides line up with TRBD1. The CDR3 is made up of 15 amino acids. Unmatched junction bases numbered 5, after V lost 6 bases and J lost 0 bases. CDR1 and CDR2 (germline): MDHEN, SYDVKM. The CDR3 sequence: CASRGQGRSNYGYTF. CDR3 DNA: TGTGCCAGCAGGGGACAGGGACGTTCTAACTATGGCTACACCTTC.

This chain uses TRBV7-9 with TRBJ2-5; D may be TRBD1 (6 bases). Trimming removed 3 bases at V and 10 bases at J, with 15 bases between. Germline V gives CDR1 SEHNR, CDR2 FQNEAQ (reference sequence). CDR3 length: 13 residues. The CDR3 bases are TGTGCCAGCAGCTTCGAACAGGGTAGGGACCAGTACTTC. Its translation: CASSFEQGRDQYF. Drawing the rest from reference TRBV7-9 and TRBJ2-5, the complete variable domain is DTGVSQNPRHKITKRGQNVTFRCDPISEHNRLYWYRQTLGQGPEFLTYFQNEAQLEKSRLLSDRFSAERPKGSFSTLEIQRTEQGDSAMYLCASSFEQGRDQYFGPGTRLLVL.

This clone was seen only a few times. The chain uses TRBV11-2 and TRBJ1-1, with D hard to call. The CDR3 covers 15 residues. The V gene's germline CDR1 is SGHAT and CDR2 FQNNGV. V lost 1 base, J lost 7 bases, and 16 bases lay in between. The CDR3 spells CASSLGVKAVGEAFF. CDR3 DNA: TGTGCCAGCAGCTTAGGAGTTAAGGCGGTGGGTGAAGCTTTCTTT.

V usage is TRBV4-1 and J usage is TRBJ1-2; 7 nucleotides align to TRBD1. CDR1 and CDR2 from the germline V gene are MGHRA and YSYEKL. The V gene end was trimmed by 0 bases and the J gene end by 7 bases; junction bases not matched to a gene: 11. The CDR3 loop spans 16 amino acids. In nucleotides, the CDR3 is TGCGCCAGCAGCCAAGAGGTCTACAGGGGTCGGGGTGGCTACACCTTC. It encodes CASSQEVYRGRGGYTF.

V gene TRBV20-1 combines with J gene TRBJ2-7, with a weak D call TRBD1 (5 bases). This CDR3 has 11 residues. V dropped 5 bases and J dropped 5 bases, with 10 bases sitting between them. The germline V gene encodes CDR1 DFQATT and CDR2 SNEGSKA (reference sequence). The CDR3 protein is CSAGHLNEQYF. CDR3 sequence (DNA): TGCAGTGCTGGACATCTTAACGAGCAGTACTTC.

V gene TRBV7-2 combines with J gene TRBJ1-5; D not resolved. V lost 5 bases and J 7 bases, leaving 12 bases between the germline ends. The CDR3 covers 13 residues. Looked up from germline, CDR1 is SGHTA and CDR2 is FQGNSA. CDR3 coding DNA: TGTGCCAGCAGCCAAAGCGAGGTGCAGCCCCAGCATTTT. Its translation: CASSQSEVQPQHF.

The genes are TRBV24-1 and TRBJ2-1; D call uncertain. Germline CDR1 and CDR2: KGHDR and SFDVKD. V was clipped by 4 bases and J by 0 bases, with 27 bases between them. This CDR3 has 21 residues. The CDR3 loop reads CATSDPKATLRGDFSYNEQFF. The CDR3 nucleotides are TGTGCCACCAGTGACCCCAAGGCGACCCTACGAGGCGATTTCTCCTACAATGAGCAGTTCTTC.

The chain has TRBV5-1 and TRBJ1-1; D is undetermined. CDR3 length: 13 amino acids. V lost 2 bases and J 5 bases, leaving 10 bases between the germline ends. In germline, CDR1 is SGHRS, CDR2 YFSETQ. CDR3 nucleotides: TGCGCCAGCAGCTTAGGTGAGAGGACTGAAGCTTTCTTT. Translating it yields CASSLGERTEAFF.

The V call is TRBV28, the J call TRBJ2-5; 7 bases align to TRBD2. Germline lookup yields CDR1 MDHEN and CDR2 SYDVKM. The CDR3 spans 14 residues. Trimming removed 5 bases from V and 5 bases from J; junction bases left unmatched: 8. CDR3 region: CASSPRTSGETQYF. The DNA for the CDR3 is TGTGCCAGCAGTCCTCGGACTAGTGGGGAGACCCAGTACTTC.

The genes are TRBV28 and TRBJ1-2; D uncertain. The germline V gene has CDR1 MDHEN and CDR2 SYDVKM. Trimming removed 8 bases from V and 4 bases from J, with 23 bases in between. The CDR3 is 16 amino acids. The CDR3 protein is CASASPSSGIPYGYTF. The CDR3 nucleotides are TGTGCCAGCGCCTCCCCATCCTCCGGGATCCCCTATGGCTACACCTTC.

This chain connects TRBV3-1 (or the pseudogene TRBV3-2) to TRBJ2-3; D uncertain. V was shortened by 3 bases and J by 3 bases, with 7 bases between the two germline ends. Germline-derived CDR1 and CDR2 are LGHDT and YNNKEL (reference sequence). This CDR3 has 13 residues. The chain's CDR3 is CASSQYTTDTQYF. The CDR3 DNA sequence: TGTGCCAGCAGCCAGTACACGACAGATACGCAGTATTTT.

This rearrangement joins TRBV6-1 to TRBJ1-5; TRBD1 aligns across 9 bases. J gave up 8 bases and V 2 bases, and 10 bases lay outside the gene matches. Germline loops: CDR1 MNHNS, CDR2 SASEGT. There are 16 residues in the CDR3. The DNA for the CDR3 is TGTGCCAGCAGTGAAAGGGACAGGGTTCACCAAAAGCCCCAGCATTTT. Translated, it gives CASSERDRVHQKPQHF.

The gene calls are TRBV4-1 and TRBJ2-3; weak D call: TRBD2 (6 bases). Trimming took off 6 bases at V and 3 bases at J, with 16 bases between the two ends. The CDR3 totals 15 residues. Germline V gene data show CDR1 as MGHRA and CDR2 as YSYEKL. In nucleotides, the CDR3 is TGCGCCAGCAGTCTCGGGGTAGGGACTACAGATACGCAGTATTTT. As protein: CASSLGVGTTDTQYF.

This clone was recorded a few times. This chain uses TRBV5-1 with TRBJ2-7; TRBD1 matches 8 bases. The V gene's germline CDR1 is SGHRS and CDR2 YFSETQ. Trimming at V came to 1 base and at J to 7 bases, leaving 4 bases not matched to a gene. CDR3 length: 13 residues. The CDR3 nucleotides are TGCGCCAGCAGCTTGTCCGGGACAGGTGAGCAGTACTTC. It is translated as CASSLSGTGEQYF.

This chain joins TRBV28 and TRBJ2-7, with 11 bases that match TRBD2. The CDR3 has 16 residues. Germline V lookup: CDR1 MDHEN, CDR2 SYDVKM. Trimming at V came to 5 bases and at J to 0 bases, leaving 6 bases not matched to a gene. The DNA for the CDR3 is TGTGCCAGCAGTCCCTCACTAGCGGGGGACTCCTACGAGCAGTACTTC. The encoded protein is CASSPSLAGDSYEQYF.

This chain joins TRBV4-1 and TRBJ2-1; TRBD2 aligns across 8 bases. Per germline, CDR1 MGHRA and CDR2 YSYEKL. The length of the CDR3 is 16 residues. V gave up 5 bases and J gave up 2 bases; unmatched junction bases: 8. The CDR3 region has the DNA TGCGCCAGCAGCAGCCCCGGGGGGGCCACCTACAATGAGCAGTTCTTC. Translation: CASSSPGGATYNEQFF.

The chain uses TRBV13 and TRBJ2-7, with D maybe TRBD2 (6 bases). V was trimmed by 0 bases and J by 7 bases, leaving 13 bases between them. Looked up from germline, CDR1 is PRHDT and CDR2 is FYEKMQ (reference sequence). CDR3 length: 14 amino acids. The CDR3 is CASSLGRGGVEQYF. For the CDR3, the DNA is TGTGCCAGCAGCTTAGGAAGGGGAGGAGTAGAGCAGTACTTC.

Concerning this clone itself: Other DNA sequences within the sample encode an identical CDR3. The genes are TRBV28 and TRBJ1-5; D is ambiguous. The CDR3 loop spans 14 amino acids. Germline CDR1 reads MDHEN; CDR2 reads SYDVKM. Trimming stripped 2 bases from V and 0 bases from J, with 5 bases between. The DNA of the CDR3 is TGTGCCAGCAGTTTAGCAGGTAGCAATCAGCCCCAGCATTTT. Its protein is CASSLAGSNQPQHF. Full variable domain (missing parts from reference TRBV28 and TRBJ1-5): DVKVTQSSRYLVKRTGEKVFLECVQDMDHENMFWYRQDPGLGLRLIYFSYDVKMKEKGDIPEGYSVSREKKERFSLILESASTNQTSMYLCASSLAGSNQPQHFGDGTRLSIL.